A selection of T cell receptor beta chains follows, all from one sample in a study of blood T cell repertoires in COVID-19. Sequencing used immunoSEQ multiplex PCR; TCRdb keeps in-frame clones, though not all of them. The sample includes about 93,000 clones, about 90% of them seen just once. What was sequenced was peripheral blood. These receptors were taken from a human donor with active COVID-19. The donor label of this sample is uncertain. Each CDR3 is given with its conserved first and last residue. A D gene is named only where the DNA matches it firmly. Only some rows state a clone size, as once, few, many or a class for expanded clones.

size	V	J	D	DNA	CDR3
.	TRBV7-9	TRBJ1-2	.	TGTGCCAGCAGCTTATCGAGCGGCCTGAACTATGGCTACACCTTC	CASSLSSGLNYGYTF
.	TRBV28	TRBJ1-2	TRBD1	TGTGCCTCCGGGACAGGGATCTATGGCTACACCTTC	CASGTGIYGYTF
once	TRBV2	TRBJ1-2	TRBD1	TGTGCCAGCAGTTGGACAGGGAACTATGGCTACACCTTC	CASSWTGNYGYTF
once	TRBV6-1	TRBJ2-1	TRBD2	TGTGCCAGCAGTGAGCGAGCGGGGGCCTCCAACTCCTACAATGAGCAGTTCTTC	CASSERAGASNSYNEQFF
.	TRBV4-3	TRBJ1-4	.	TGCGCCAGCAGCCAAGTGGTCAGGGGAAATGAAAAACTGTTTTTT	CASSQVVRGNEKLFF
.	TRBV10-1	TRBJ1-1	TRBD1	TGCGCCAGCAGACAAACAGGGGACACTGAAGCTTTCTTT	CASRQTGDTEAFF
.	TRBV7-9	TRBJ1-5	TRBD1	TGTGCCAGCAGCTTATTGGGTCCGCAGGGGGGTCGAATTCAGCCCCAGCATTTT	CASSLLGPQGGRIQPQHF
.	TRBV24-1	TRBJ2-1	TRBD1	TGTGCCACCAGTGATTTCGGACAGGTACAGTTCTTC	CATSDFGQVQFF
.	TRBV12-3/TRBV12-4	TRBJ1-5	.	TGTGCCAGCAGTTTCGGGAATCAGCCCCAGCATTTT	CASSFGNQPQHF
.	TRBV7-2	TRBJ2-1	TRBD1	TGTGCCAGCAGCTTATTTATTGGACAGGGTTTGAGCTCCTACAATGAGCAGTTCTTC	CASSLFIGQGLSSYNEQFF
.	TRBV19	TRBJ1-5	TRBD1	TGTGCCAGTAGAATCGACAGGGGATCATATCAGCCCCAGCATTTT	CASRIDRGSYQPQHF
.	TRBV2	TRBJ1-1	.	TGTGCCAGCAGTGAAGCGCCGGACACTGAAGCTTTCTTT	CASSEAPDTEAFF
few	TRBV5-5	TRBJ2-7	TRBD1	TGTGCCAGCAGCCTCGACAGGGGGCTGTACGAGCAGTACTTC	CASSLDRGLYEQYF
.	TRBV19	TRBJ2-1	.	TGTGCCAGTAGTATAATAGCAGACAATGAGCAGTTCTTC	CASSIIADNEQFF
.	TRBV3-1/TRBV3-2	TRBJ2-7	TRBD1	TGTGCCAGCAGCCATGACAGGGGAAGCGCCTACGAGCAGTACTTC	CASSHDRGSAYEQYF
.	TRBV3-1/TRBV3-2	TRBJ2-7	.	TGTGCCAGCAGCCAAGATAGGCGACACACCTACGAGCAGTACTTC	CASSQDRRHTYEQYF
.	TRBV21-1	TRBJ2-7	.	TGTGCCAGCAGCAAAGCGCACGGGTTTCCCTACGAGCAGTACTTC	CASSKAHGFPYEQYF
.	TRBV7-8	TRBJ2-4	.	TGTGCCAGCAGCTCGGGACTAGCCAAAAACATTCAGTACTTC	CASSSGLAKNIQYF
.	TRBV19	TRBJ1-2	.	TGTGCCAGCAAGTTTTCGGCTAACTATGGCTACACCTTC	CASKFSANYGYTF
.	TRBV9	TRBJ2-1	TRBD2	TGTGCCAGCAGCGCCTCCACCGGGACTAGCGGACCCTACTACAATGAGCAGTTCTTC	CASSASTGTSGPYYNEQFF
.	TRBV4-1	TRBJ2-1	TRBD1	TGCGCCAGCAGCCAAGGCCGTCCGGGACAGGGTATCAATGAGCAGTTCTTC	CASSQGRPGQGINEQFF
.	TRBV19	TRBJ2-1	.	TGTGCCAGTAGCAGGACTGGGTTAGGCAATGAGCAGTTCTTC	CASSRTGLGNEQFF
.	TRBV6-2/TRBV6-3	TRBJ2-1	.	TGTGCCAGCAGTTACCCCCTACAGGCTCCTGGCGCCTACAATGAGCAGTTCTTC	CASSYPLQAPGAYNEQFF
.	TRBV6-6	TRBJ2-7	TRBD2	TGTGCCAGCAGTTATACGGGGGGGCCCTACGAGCAGTACTTC	CASSYTGGPYEQYF
.	TRBV6-5	TRBJ2-7	.	TGTGCCAGCAGCGAGGACACCCAATATCAGTACTTC	CASSEDTQYQYF
.	TRBV18	TRBJ1-2	.	TGTGCCAGCTCGCAGGAGCGACAGCACTATGGCTACACCTTC	CASSQERQHYGYTF
few	TRBV27	TRBJ1-6	.	TGTGCCAGCAGTTTAGGCGGGGGGGGAAAATCACCCCTCCACTTT	CASSLGGGGKSPLHF
once	TRBV13	TRBJ1-2	.	TGTGCCAGCAGAGTCACAGGGTGGCGGGACTATGGCTACACCTTC	CASRVTGWRDYGYTF
.	TRBV5-6	TRBJ1-1	TRBD1	TGTGCCAGCAGCGAACTCGGACAGGGGAACACTGAAGCTTTCTTT	CASSELGQGNTEAFF
.	TRBV3-1/TRBV3-2	TRBJ2-1	.	TGTGCCAGCAGCCAAACGCAATCGTTCGGGCAGTTCTTC	CASSQTQSFGQFF
.	TRBV5-1	TRBJ1-2	TRBD1	TGCGCCAGCAGCTTGGAGGGGGCGAGAGGCTACACCTTC	CASSLEGARGYTF
.	TRBV7-2	TRBJ1-2	.	TGTGCCAGCAGCCCCGGGGGGCTGCACGGCTACACCTTC	CASSPGGLHGYTF
.	TRBV7-6	TRBJ1-1	.	TGTGCCAGCAGAGAGACAGCGACAGCGAACACTGAAGCTTTCTTT	CASRETATANTEAFF
.	TRBV28	TRBJ1-6	.	TGTGCCAGCAGTTCCCATACAGCCAGTTCCTATAATTCACCCCTCCACTTT	CASSSHTASSYNSPLHF
.	TRBV5-6	TRBJ1-5	TRBD1	TGTGCCAGCAGCAAGGGACAGGGATTCAGCAATCAGCCCCAGCATTTT	CASSKGQGFSNQPQHF
.	TRBV6-1	TRBJ2-2	.	TGTGCCAGCAGTGACAGGGTGGCCACCGGGGAGCTGTTTTTT	CASSDRVATGELFF
.	TRBV29-1	TRBJ2-7	TRBD1	TGCAGCGTTGAGGGTGGGACAGGGTTCTACGAGCAGTACTTC	CSVEGGTGFYEQYF
.	TRBV30	TRBJ2-7	.	TGTGCCTGGATTGGCCAGGGGTCCTACGAGCAGTACTTC	CAWIGQGSYEQYF
.	TRBV6-5	TRBJ1-1	.	TGTGCCAGCAGTTACTCGGGAGCTCGGAACACTGAAGCTTTCTTT	CASSYSGARNTEAFF
.	TRBV9	TRBJ1-1	.	TGTGCCAGCAGCGTTCTCACTGAAGCTTTCTTT	CASSVLTEAFF
once	TRBV18	TRBJ2-7	.	TGTGCCAGCTCCCTCAAGGAGGGCGGAAGGCCCTACGAGCAGTACTTC	CASSLKEGGRPYEQYF
.	TRBV11-3	TRBJ1-1	.	TGTGCCAGCAGCTTATCCGGGACACTGGCTTTCTTT	CASSLSGTLAFF